This TCR beta chain was found in a study of blood T cell repertoires in COVID-19. About the study: COVID-19 samples from acute and convalescent phases originated in the United States, Italy and Spain. T cells, B-cell-depleted T cells, or PBMCs supplied cDNA or gDNA.

In the study's own analysis: Using reference gene primer amplification, nucleated cell counts were estimated. The assay was immunoSEQ multiplex PCR, and TCRdb's table has in-frame clones only and misses some. That table supplies the V and J calls and clone size; D and trimming were determined from the DNA. Of more than 200,000 clones in the sample, 70% to 90% were seen once. As for this clone: Other DNA sequences in this sample translate to the same CDR3.

Germline CDR1 SNHLY, CDR2 FYNNEI. J was trimmed by 0 bases and V by 8 bases; bases with no gene match: 3. The CDR3 is 14 residues long. The sample was peripheral blood. The source is a man aged 25-40 years with active or convalescent COVID-19. This chain connects TRBV2 to TRBJ2-3; 9 nucleotides agree with TRBD2. This CDR3 is CASGRGGSTDTQYF. The CDR3 DNA reads TGTGCCAGCGGGCGGGGGGGGAGCACAGATACGCAGTATTTT.